The 9 T cell receptor beta chains reported below all come from one sample, sequenced in a study of T cells in Graves' hyperthyroidism and ophthalmopathy. TCR beta CDR3 sequences were amplified from RNA transcripts. The HTBI set primed first-round TCR CDR3 RT-PCR. A single record per CDR3 protein comes from TCRdb applying MiXCR to the multiplex PCR reads. Among under 650,000 distinct CDR3 sequences, around 15% were seen once, and the ten largest hold 3% to 4.5%. Specimen: blood. The receptor source for this set is a woman aged 30 to 39 with Graves' hyperthyroidism.

The sample holds a few counts of this clonotype. The chain uses TRBV28 and TRBJ2-2, with 10 bases matching TRBD2. The CDR3 length is 16 residues. J was trimmed by 1 base and V by 4 bases; bases with no gene match: 3. CDR1 and CDR2 from the germline V gene are MDHEN and SYDVKM. The DNA for the CDR3 is TGTGCCAGCAGTTCACGACTAGCGGGGAACACCGGGGAGCTGTTTTTT. This gives the protein CASSSRLAGNTGELFF.

This clonotype has ten or more counts. V usage is TRBV20-1 and J usage is TRBJ2-4; maybe TRBD2 (6 bases). This CDR3 contains 17 residues. The ends were cut back, 0 bases at V and 0 bases at J, with 15 bases in the middle. Germline CDR1 DFQATT, CDR2 SNEGSKA (reference sequence). CDR3 protein: CSARDLRRGLAKNIQYF. CDR3 DNA: TGCAGTGCTAGAGATCTAAGGAGGGGTTTAGCCAAAAACATTCAGTACTTC.

As to this clonotype: At one end, the junction sequence differs from germline, possibly due to a read error. The chain links TRBV4-1 to TRBJ2-1; TRBD2 matches at 9 bases. Germline V lookup: CDR1 MGHRA, CDR2 YSYEKL. The CDR3 has 16 amino acids. The CDR3: CASNQDVSGRRNEQFF. The CDR3 DNA is TGCGCCAGCAACCAAGACGTCAGCGGGAGGCGCAATGAGCAGTTCTTC.

This sequence joins TRBV20-1 and TRBJ1-1; weak D call: TRBD1 (5 bases). The germline V gene has CDR1 DFQATT and CDR2 SNEGSKA (reference sequence). V dropped 3 bases and J dropped 6 bases, with 17 bases sitting between them. The CDR3 spans 14 residues. CDR3 coding DNA: TGCAGTGCTAGGGGGGGACGAAACGGGGCTGAAGCTTTCTTT. It specifies CSARGGRNGAEAFF.

A remark on this clonotype: This may come from a read error, since a much larger clone is one base off. The conserved final phenylalanine or tryptophan is absent from the CDR3, which likely points to a read error. V and J are TRBV28 and TRBJ1-6; D is possibly TRBD1 (5 bases). This CDR3 is built from 16 residues. Germline CDR1 and CDR2: MDHEN and SYDVKM. Trimming took 3 bases from V and 4 from J, leaving 13 bases between them. The CDR3 region has the DNA TGTGCCAGCAGTTTCGAGGTGGGGCAATATAATTCACCCCTCCACCTT. Protein product: CASSFEVGQYNSPLHL.

The CDR3 bases are TGTGCCAGCAGTTTATACCCCGGACAGACACACCATGGCTACACCTTC. Translating gives CASSLYPGQTHHGYTF. This sequence joins TRBV28 and TRBJ1-2, with D maybe TRBD1 (6 bases). This CDR3 region has 16 residues. V was trimmed by 1 base and J by 6 bases, leaving 18 bases between them. Germline CDR1 is MDHEN and CDR2 is SYDVKM.

There are many counts of this clonotype. The rearrangement links TRBV18 to TRBJ1-1; no clear D. Germline assignment: CDR1 KGHSH and CDR2 LQKENI. The V and J ends lost 4 bases and 3 bases respectively, with 6 bases between them. This CDR3 is built from 12 residues. This CDR3 is CASSRTDTEAFF. The CDR3 DNA sequence: TGTGCCAGCTCACGAACGGACACTGAAGCTTTCTTT.

This clonotype was picked up a small number of times. The chain couples TRBV19 to TRBJ2-7; D possibly uses TRBD1 or TRBD2 (5 bases each). The germline CDR1 and CDR2 sequences are LNHDA and SQIVND (reference sequence). The CDR3 loop spans 15 amino acids. Trimming pared 1 base from V and 0 bases from J, leaving 10 bases between. The chain's CDR3 is CASSIAGTSSYEQYF. In DNA form, the CDR3 reads TGTGCCAGTAGTATAGCCGGGACCAGCTCCTACGAGCAGTACTTC.

This clonotype was seen only once. The rearrangement links TRBV27 to TRBJ2-3; 11 nucleotides align to TRBD2. Germline CDR1 is MNHEY and CDR2 is SMNVEV (reference sequence). J was trimmed by 4 bases and V by 5 bases; bases with no gene match: 5. The CDR3 runs 15 residues. The CDR3 coding sequence is TGTGCCAGCAGTAAGAGACTAGCGGGGCCAGATACGCAGTATTTT. This codes for CASSKRLAGPDTQYF.